This T cell receptor (beta chain) was observed in a study of cytomegalovirus exposure and HLA in healthy donors. This CDR3 has 12 residues. Trimming removed 7 bases at V and 0 bases at J, with 10 bases between. Germline CDR1 reads SQVTM; CDR2 reads ANQGSEA. In the PCR, 60 Vbeta and 13 Jbeta primers were used. The assay was immunoSEQ multiplex PCR, and TCRdb's table has in-frame clones only and misses some. Of some 120,000 clones listed, 60% to 75% are singletons. The sequence was obtained from a woman between 50 and 59 years old in good health and CMV-seropositive. The rearrangement links TRBV29-1 to TRBJ2-7; tentative D call: TRBD1 (6 bases). Sequencing input: PBMCs. The CDR3 DNA follows: TGCAGCGCCAGGACAGACTCCTACGAGCAGTACTTC. This sequence encodes CSARTDSYEQYF.